This T cell receptor (beta chain) was retrieved from a study of blood T cell repertoires in COVID-19 (dated by TCRdb to about 2020). Broadly, across the study: Samples covering the acute and convalescent phases of COVID-19 were provided by collaborators in the United States, Italy and Spain. The prospective study material was composed of cDNA or gDNA derived from T cells, B-cell-depleted T cells, or PBMCs. Subjects who had been exposed to COVID-19, were actively infected with it, or had recovered from it provided the deeply sampled blood TCRbeta repertoires that made up the dataset. A freely available public database, intended as a resource for researchers studying the immune response to SARS-CoV-2, is where the repertoires were released. The samples were drawn from two sources: the first 160 participants of the ongoing ImmuneRACE study, and 1,000 to 1,500 subjects contributed by 6 global collaborators. The sample metadata nearly always contained a de-identified subject ID, COVID-19 status, age in years and sex. Where HLA class I and class II types were available, the types were taken from metadata supplied by the sample provider, not from assay-based typing. The full study reports these points: The quantity of clinical and demographic metadata differed by source and by participant and was supplied without curation.

TCRbeta CDR3 regions were amplified from genomic DNA using the immunoSEQ Assay, a bias-controlled multiplex PCR. The study's processing was this. The number of nucleated cells in each sample was estimated from the amplification of reference gene primers within the assay. Sequence reads were collapsed and filtered to measure the absolute abundance of every unique TCRbeta CDR3 rearrangement. Productive Simpson clonality was computed per sample as the square root of Simpson's diversity index over productive rearrangements. TCRdb stores this immuneACCESS table with in-frame sequences only. Part of the clones is absent; in the studies checked, under half of the shortfall reflects unresolved V genes, and no reason is known for the rest. D and trimming come from the DNA, and the V and J calls and clone size come from that table. This sample has about 260,000 clones in its table, and 80% to 90% of those were observed once. Clones ranked in the top ten supply approximately 2.5% of the sample.

At the junction V is shortened by 3 bases and J by 2 bases; bases outside the gene matches: 5. From the cysteine up to the phenylalanine, the CDR3 has a length of 18 residues. Kept here is only the CDR3 DNA, which spans 54 bases and is read in frame from base 1. CDR1 and CDR2 were assigned from the germline V gene as SGHAT and FQNNGV. Turning to this clone: The antigen it binds to is not known. Nothing much larger sits one base from this clone, and base qualities are not available.

In the prospective study, participants were about 18 to 95 years old, resided in 24 geographic areas of the United States, and were enrolled through a virtual design. In the prospective study, participants were assigned to cohorts based on the clinical history participants reported in a screening survey and a study questionnaire. ImmuneRACE Cohort 3 recovered participants were defined by two consecutive negative NP/OP PCR tests, healthcare professional clearance, or symptom resolution. Mobile phlebotomists in the prospective study collected whole blood, serum and a nasopharyngeal or oropharyngeal swab from every participant. Over a roughly two-month period, participants in the prospective study had the option of providing additional blood draws and questionnaires. Prospective study blood samples were shipped either frozen or at room temperature before DNA extraction.

This TCR came from a woman aged 18-29 years who had recovered from COVID-19. The chain was built from TRBV11-2 and TRBJ2-3, with 16 bases aligning to TRBD2. The sample consisted of PBMCs or T cells enriched from blood (not recorded which). At the DNA level, the sequence is TGTGCCAGCAGCTTCGGGACTAGCGGGGGGGATTACACAGATACGCAGTATTTT. Translated, this is CASSFGTSGGDYTDTQYF.